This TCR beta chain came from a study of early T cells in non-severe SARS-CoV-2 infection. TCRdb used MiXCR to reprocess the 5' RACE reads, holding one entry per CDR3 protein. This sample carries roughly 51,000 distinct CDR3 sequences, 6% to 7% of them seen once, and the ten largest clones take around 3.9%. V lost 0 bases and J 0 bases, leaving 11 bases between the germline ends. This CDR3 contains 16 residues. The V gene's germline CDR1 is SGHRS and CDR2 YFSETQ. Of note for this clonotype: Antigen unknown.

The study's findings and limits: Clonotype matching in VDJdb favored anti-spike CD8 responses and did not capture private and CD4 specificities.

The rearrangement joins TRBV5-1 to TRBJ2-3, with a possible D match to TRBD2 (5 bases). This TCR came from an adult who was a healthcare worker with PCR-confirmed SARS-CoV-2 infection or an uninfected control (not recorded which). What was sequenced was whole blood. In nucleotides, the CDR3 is TGCGCCAGCAGCTTGGGGGAGCGGACCAGCACAGATACGCAGTATTTT. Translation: CASSLGERTSTDTQYF.